Presented here are 27 T cell receptor beta chains from one specimen sequenced in a study of T cells in Graves' hyperthyroidism and ophthalmopathy. RNA transcripts gave rise to amplified TCR beta CDR3 regions. The HTBI primer set served for first-round RT-PCR of the TCR CDR3. TCRdb fed the multiplex PCR reads into MiXCR, producing one record per CDR3 protein. The profile shows about 700,000 distinct CDR3 sequences, approximately 15% of them singletons. The specimen was blood. The receptors derive from a woman between 18 and 29 years old with Graves' hyperthyroidism.

Only a few counts were recorded for this clonotype. The J gene is TRBJ2-3, the V gene TRBV6-5; D call uncertain. This CDR3 has 16 amino acids. Trimming shortened V by 0 bases and J by 2 bases, and 12 bases separated the two germline ends. Germline CDR1 reads MNHEY; CDR2 reads SVGAGI. In nucleotides, the CDR3 is TGTGCCAGCAGTTACTCGAAGGTTACAGACACAGATACGCAGTATTTT. Translation gives CASSYSKVTDTDTQYF.

This clonotype was observed many times. The V and J genes are TRBV12-3 or TRBV12-4 and TRBJ2-4, with 9 bases that match TRBD1. V lost 3 bases, J lost 1 base, and 10 bases stayed unmatched. This CDR3 region has 18 residues. CDR3 nucleotide sequence: TGTGCCAGCAGTTTTTTGCGACAGGGGGTTGGGGCCAAAAACATTCAGTACTTC. It yields the protein CASSFLRQGVGAKNIQYF.

This clonotype occurred many times. This chain connects TRBV11-2 to TRBJ2-7, with 12 bases matching TRBD2. The CDR3 is made up of 16 amino acids. The germline V gene encodes CDR1 SGHAT and CDR2 FQNNGV. The J segment lost 2 bases and the V segment lost 4 bases, leaving 6 bases of the junction unmatched. The CDR3: CASSSLAGGPAYEQYF. The CDR3 coding sequence is TGTGCCAGCAGCTCTCTAGCGGGAGGGCCCGCCTACGAGCAGTACTTC. The full variable domain, completed using reference TRBV11-2 and TRBJ2-7, is EAGVAQSPRYKIIEKRQSVAFWCNPISGHATLYWYQQILGQGPKLLIQFQNNGVVDDSQLPKDRFSAERLKGVDSTLKIQPAKLEDSAVYLCASSSLAGGPAYEQYFGPGTRLTVT.

The V call is TRBV7-9, the J call TRBJ2-1; either TRBD1 or TRBD2 may fit D (6 bases each). V shed 5 bases and J shed 5 bases, with 19 bases lying between them. Germline CDR1 is SEHNR and CDR2 is FQNEAQ (reference sequence). The CDR3 contains 16 residues. This CDR3 reads CASSKWGAGRDNEQFF. CDR3 nucleotides: TGTGCCAGCAGCAAGTGGGGGGCAGGCCGCGACAATGAGCAGTTCTTC. The full variable domain, its missing parts supplied by reference TRBV7-9 and TRBJ2-1, is DTGVSQNPRHKITKRGQNVTFRCDPISEHNRLYWYRQTLGQGPEFLTYFQNEAQLEKSRLLSDRFSAERPKGSFSTLEIQRTEQGDSAMYLCASSKWGAGRDNEQFFGPGTRLTVL.

This clonotype was counted many times. The genes are TRBV5-1 and TRBJ2-3; D might be TRBD1 (5 bases). The germline CDR1 and CDR2 sequences are SGHRS and YFSETQ. Trimming shortened V by 3 bases and J by 2 bases, and 16 bases separated the two germline ends. CDR3 length: 16 residues. The CDR3 coding sequence is TGCGCCAGCAGCTCCCGTAGGGGCGGCCTCACAGATACGCAGTATTTT. Its translation: CASSSRRGGLTDTQYF.

Many counts were recorded for this clonotype. The chain couples TRBV27 to TRBJ2-3; TRBD2 agrees at 10 bases. CDR1 is MNHEY and CDR2 is SMNVEV in the germline V gene (reference sequence). The CDR3 is 17 residues long. V gave up 5 bases and J gave up 0 bases; unmatched junction bases: 8. CDR3 loop: CASSGKREGQSTDTQYF. The CDR3 nucleotides read TGTGCCAGCAGTGGTAAGCGGGAGGGTCAGAGCACAGATACGCAGTATTTT.

The chain uses TRBV6-5 and TRBJ2-1, with a weak D call TRBD1 (6 bases). Germline V gives CDR1 MNHEY, CDR2 SVGAGI. The V end was cut by 2 bases, the J end by 7 bases, with 15 bases between. This CDR3 is built from 15 residues. The CDR3 nucleotides read TGTGCCAGCAGTTACCTCGGACAGTTCCGGAATGAGCAGTTCTTC. It translates to CASSYLGQFRNEQFF.

The rearrangement links TRBV5-8 to TRBJ1-5; unclear D gene. This CDR3 has 15 amino acids. Germline V gene sequence: CDR1 SGHTS, CDR2 YDEGEE. V was shortened by 0 bases and J by 9 bases, with 16 bases between the two germline ends. DNA of the CDR3: TGTGCCAGCAGCTTGGGCTCGACGTGGCAGGTGCCCCAGCATTTT. This gives the protein CASSLGSTWQVPQHF.

This rearrangement joins TRBV7-8 to TRBJ2-7; a weak D match, TRBD2 (6 bases). CDR3 length: 14 residues. Germline V gene lookup returns CDR1 SGHVS and CDR2 FQNEAQ. The V and J ends lost 2 bases and 4 bases respectively, with 12 bases between them. The DNA of the CDR3 is TGTGCCAGCAGCTTATATACCGGGGGTTACGAGCAGTACTTC. Its translation is CASSLYTGGYEQYF.

This clonotype has a handful of counts. The chain links TRBV24-1 to TRBJ2-2, with D uncertain. CDR3 length: 12 amino acids. V lost 9 bases to trimming and J lost 2 bases, with 6 bases between them. Germline V gene lookup returns CDR1 KGHDR and CDR2 SFDVKD. The CDR3: CATGVNTGELFF. The CDR3 nucleotides are TGTGCCACCGGGGTCAACACCGGGGAGCTGTTTTTT.

This clonotype was detected a few times. The chain joins TRBV15 to TRBJ2-1, with 9 bases matching TRBD1. The V gene's germline CDR1 is LNHNV and CDR2 YYDKDF (reference sequence). The length of the CDR3 is 15 residues. Losses at the gene ends were 0 bases for V and 5 bases for J; bases not matched to a gene: 2. As DNA, the CDR3 is TGTGCCACCAGCAGAGATGGGACAGGGCACAATGAGCAGTTCTTC. Protein: CATSRDGTGHNEQFF. Based on the CDR3 plus reference TRBV15 and TRBJ2-1, the full variable domain is DAMVIQNPRYQVTQFGKPVTLSCSQTLNHNVMYWYQQKSSQAPKLLFHYYDKDFNNEADTPDNFQSRRPNTSFCFLDIRSPGLGDTAMYLCATSRDGTGHNEQFFGPGTRLTVL.

This clonotype was detected ten times or more. The chain carries TRBV11-2 and TRBJ2-7; TRBD2 matches 7 bases. The germline gives CDR1 SGHAT, CDR2 FQNNGV. This CDR3 is 15 amino acids long. V lost 5 bases, J lost 5 bases, and 12 bases stayed unmatched. As DNA, the CDR3 is TGTGCCAGCAGCCCCCTCCGGCTAGCGGTTAACGAGCAGTACTTC. As protein: CASSPLRLAVNEQYF.

This clonotype was picked up many times. The V call is TRBV27, the J call TRBJ2-2, with 8 bases identical to TRBD1. The V gene's germline CDR1 is MNHEY and CDR2 SMNVEV (reference sequence). The CDR3 has 15 residues. V lost 5 bases to trimming and J lost 5 bases; unmatched junction nucleotides: 7. CDR3 residues: CASSIGQGSTGELFF. The DNA of the CDR3 is TGTGCCAGCAGTATAGGACAGGGTTCGACCGGGGAGCTGTTTTTT.

V gene TRBV7-9 combines with J gene TRBJ2-7; tentative D call: TRBD2 (6 bases). Germline CDR1 reads SEHNR; CDR2 reads FQNEAQ (reference sequence). V was cut by 5 bases and J by 5 bases, with 13 bases left in between. There are 13 residues in the CDR3. CDR3 amino acids: CASSAGLSDEQYF. The CDR3 DNA is TGTGCCAGCAGCGCCGGACTAAGCGACGAGCAGTACTTC.

V usage is TRBV7-8 and J usage is TRBJ2-3; unclear D gene. V lost 0 bases and J 2 bases, leaving 9 bases between the germline ends. The CDR3 covers 15 residues. Germline V lookup: CDR1 SGHVS, CDR2 FQNEAQ. Here the CDR3 DNA reads TGTGCCAGCAGCTTAGCTGGTGCATTCACAGATACGCAGTATTTT. It translates to CASSLAGAFTDTQYF.

This chain joins TRBV29-1 and TRBJ2-3, with 7 nucleotides matching TRBD1. Trimming removed 7 bases from V and 4 bases from J; junction bases left unmatched: 8. Germline CDR1 SQVTM, CDR2 ANQGSEA. CDR3 size: 13 residues. CDR3 coding DNA: TGCAGCGCCGACAGGGTGTTCGCAGATACGCAGTATTTT. Amino acids: CSADRVFADTQYF.

This clonotype was counted ten times or more. This chain uses TRBV30 with TRBJ2-1; D might be TRBD2 (6 bases). In germline, CDR1 is GTSNPN, CDR2 SVGIG (reference sequence). The CDR3 totals 17 residues. The V end lost 0 bases, the J end lost 2 bases, and 17 bases lay between the germline ends. The chain's CDR3 is CAWSVKILSGAYNEQFF. As DNA, the CDR3 is TGTGCCTGGAGTGTAAAAATCCTTAGCGGAGCCTACAATGAGCAGTTCTTC.

The chain combines TRBV6-2 or TRBV6-3 with TRBJ2-1; no clear D gene. Germline values: CDR1 MNHEY, CDR2 SVGEGT. V was pared by 2 bases and J by 5 bases, with 10 bases between. This CDR3 comprises 14 residues. CDR3 in DNA: TGTGCCAGCAGTTACCACGGGCCCCACAATGAGCAGTTCTTC. It yields the protein CASSYHGPHNEQFF.

The chain couples TRBV18 to TRBJ1-4, with no clear D. V shed 0 bases and J shed 7 bases, with 18 bases lying between them. This CDR3 has 17 residues. Germline V gene sequence: CDR1 KGHSH, CDR2 LQKENI. The CDR3 protein is CASSPPDGRALPEKLFF. CDR3 nucleotide sequence: TGTGCCAGCTCACCACCGGATGGACGGGCCCTCCCTGAAAAACTGTTTTTT.

This clonotype was seen at least ten times. This chain uses TRBV30 with TRBJ2-7; no definite D call. Germline V gene lookup returns CDR1 GTSNPN and CDR2 SVGIG (reference sequence). CDR3 length equals 13 residues. V gave up 1 base and J gave up 4 bases, with 11 bases separating them. CDR3 coding DNA: TGTGCCTGGAGTGCGGCCAGGTGGTACGAGCAGTACTTC. As protein: CAWSAARWYEQYF.

This clonotype has just a few counts. This rearrangement joins TRBV6-6 to TRBJ2-1, with 7 bases matching TRBD1. This CDR3 contains 23 residues. The trim removed 2 bases at V and 1 base at J, leaving 26 bases unmatched. Germline CDR1 is MNHNY and CDR2 is SVGAGI (reference sequence). The DNA for the CDR3 is TGTGCCAGCAGTTACCTCCCAGGCTTGGGAGCAGGGGGTAGGGCAGCGTCCTACAATGAGCAGTTCTTC. Translation: CASSYLPGLGAGGRAASYNEQFF.

This clonotype has a count of ten or more. The CDR3 loop reads CASSPLSGGSYNEQFF. The CDR3 nucleotides are TGTGCCAGCTCTCCTCTTAGCGGGGGCTCCTACAATGAGCAGTTCTTC. The V call is TRBV18, the J call TRBJ2-1, with 9 bases lining up with TRBD2. The CDR3 runs to 16 residues. V shed 6 bases and J 0 bases; nucleotides not matched to a gene: 6. Germline CDR1 reads KGHSH; CDR2 reads LQKENI.

The V call is TRBV7-3, the J call TRBJ2-7; D is undetermined. This CDR3 is 16 amino acids long. Per the germline V gene, CDR1 is SGHTA and CDR2 is FQGTGA. The ends were cut back, 1 base at V and 0 bases at J, with 13 bases in the middle. This chain's CDR3 is CASSLIGRASSYEQYF. CDR3 in DNA: TGTGCCAGCAGCTTAATAGGTCGGGCGTCCTCCTACGAGCAGTACTTC.

This clonotype has ten or more counts. The chain has TRBV28 and TRBJ2-7; D is uncertain. Trimming left V 3 bases short and J 0 bases short, with 9 bases between. The germline gives CDR1 MDHEN, CDR2 SYDVKM. The CDR3 runs 14 residues. The CDR3 DNA reads TGTGCCAGCAGTTTGTCTCTGAGCTCCTACGAGCAGTACTTC. Translating it yields CASSLSLSSYEQYF.

The rearrangement joins TRBV7-9 to TRBJ2-1; a weak D match, TRBD1 (5 bases). Germline V gene data show CDR1 as SEHNR and CDR2 as FQNEAQ (reference sequence). The CDR3 spans 15 residues. Trimming removed 1 base from V and 8 bases from J, with 15 bases in between. The CDR3 is CASSLVGQGGDEQFF. CDR3 nucleotides: TGTGCCAGCAGCTTAGTCGGGCAGGGCGGCGATGAGCAGTTCTTC.

The gene calls are TRBV7-3 and TRBJ1-2, with TRBD1 matching over 7 bases. Germline CDR1 SGHTA, CDR2 FQGTGA. The ends lost 6 bases at V and 13 bases at J; junction bases unmatched: 14. CDR3 size: 13 residues. The CDR3 coding sequence is TGTGCCAGCAGTCTCGATATCGGGACAGTTACCACCTTC. Translation: CASSLDIGTVTTF.

At least ten counts were recorded for this clonotype. CDR3 bases: TGTGCCAGCAGCGGCAGGGAAGCCCCGGGGGTTGCAACTAATGAAAAACTGTTTTTT. Its translation: CASSGREAPGVATNEKLFF. The V call is TRBV7-8, the J call TRBJ1-4, with D perhaps TRBD1 (5 bases). The germline CDR1 and CDR2 sequences are SGHVS and FQNEAQ. The V end was cut by 5 bases, the J end by 0 bases, with 22 bases between. This CDR3 is 19 amino acids long.